This T cell receptor (beta chain) was profiled in a study of cytomegalovirus exposure and HLA in healthy donors. Researchers ran the PCR with 60 Vbeta and 13 Jbeta primers. Clones were sequenced by immunoSEQ multiplex PCR, and TCRdb holds only the in-frame ones, with some missing. The sample consists of roughly 200,000 clones, 75% to 85% of them appearing once. Sequences were obtained from PBMCs. This clonotype was sampled from an older woman in good health and CMV-seropositive.

The CDR3 reads CASSLRQGAGTGELFF. For the CDR3, the DNA is TGTGCCAGCAGTTTAAGGCAGGGGGCGGGCACCGGGGAGCTGTTTTTT. This chain connects TRBV28 to TRBJ2-2, with 8 positions matching TRBD1. CDR1 MDHEN and CDR2 SYDVKM come from the germline V gene. This CDR3 spans 16 amino acids. The V and J ends lost 2 bases and 4 bases, in that order; junction bases with no gene match: 6. Full variable domain (missing parts from reference TRBV28 and TRBJ2-2): DVKVTQSSRYLVKRTGEKVFLECVQDMDHENMFWYRQDPGLGLRLIYFSYDVKMKEKGDIPEGYSVSREKKERFSLILESASTNQTSMYLCASSLRQGAGTGELFFGEGSRLTVL.